This T cell receptor beta chain was observed in a study of blood T cell repertoires in COVID-19. About the research overall: COVID-19 samples from acute and convalescent phases originated in the United States, Italy and Spain. T cells, B-cell-depleted T cells, or PBMCs supplied cDNA or gDNA.

V was shortened by 3 bases and J by 3 bases, with 6 bases between the two germline ends. CDR1 SGHAT and CDR2 FQNNGV come from the germline V gene. This CDR3 is built from 13 residues. Grouping used clinical history reported by participants in a survey and questionnaire. Study processing details: Amplification of reference gene primers was used by the study to estimate nucleated cell counts. Data came from immunoSEQ multiplex PCR; TCRdb stores just in-frame clones and leaves some out. V and J calls and clone size are given by that table; D and trimming were obtained from the DNA. The sample has 220,000 or so clones, 85% to 90% seen once. In its sample, this clone was seen once.

The origin of this receptor is a man aged 25 to 45 who had been exposed to COVID-19. The source material was PBMCs or T cells enriched from blood (not recorded which). V and J are TRBV11-2 and TRBJ1-5, with D possibly TRBD1 on 5 matching bases. The DNA for the CDR3 is TGTGCCAGCAGCTTGACAGACAATCAGCCCCAGCATTTT. This encodes CASSLTDNQPQHF.